The 32 T cell receptor beta chains reported below all come from one sample, sequenced in a study of blood T cell repertoires in COVID-19. Profiling relied on immunoSEQ multiplex PCR, and the TCRdb table lists in-frame clones only, not all of them. The sample lists under 130,000 clones; about 90% were seen once. Input material: peripheral blood. These receptors were taken from a human donor in a cohort sampled during active COVID-19.

V and J are TRBV27 and TRBJ2-7; D is possibly TRBD2 (5 bases). Germline values: CDR1 MNHEY, CDR2 SMNVEV (reference sequence). This CDR3 has 15 residues. Trimming took 1 base from V and 7 from J, leaving 17 bases between them. This chain's CDR3 is CASSLFGELGSEQYF. The CDR3 bases are TGTGCCAGCAGTTTATTCGGCGAACTAGGGTCTGAGCAGTACTTC.

The chain couples TRBV7-3 to TRBJ2-3; 15 nucleotides match TRBD2. In germline, CDR1 is SGHTA, CDR2 FQGTGA. Trimming removed 1 base from V and 7 bases from J; junction bases left unmatched: 15. CDR3 length: 20 amino acids. The CDR3 nucleotides read TGTGCCAGCAGCTTAAATTCCCCAGGACTAGCGGGAGGGCCATTAAATACGCAGTATTTT. It is translated as CASSLNSPGLAGGPLNTQYF.

The chain is built from TRBV11-2 and TRBJ1-1, with 7 bases fitting TRBD1. The V and J ends lost 5 bases and 4 bases, in that order; junction bases with no gene match: 10. CDR3 length: 15 residues. Germline V gene sequence: CDR1 SGHAT, CDR2 FQNNGV. The DNA of the CDR3 is TGTGCCAGCAGCGACCCGACAGGGTCAAGCACTGAAGCTTTCTTT. It encodes CASSDPTGSSTEAFF.

The rearrangement joins TRBV4-1 to TRBJ2-7; 7 nucleotides agree with TRBD1. The V gene's germline CDR1 is MGHRA and CDR2 YSYEKL. This CDR3 comprises 15 residues. Germline trimming cut 2 bases from V and 1 base from J; bases unmatched to any gene: 5. The CDR3 region is CASSQRGDRSYEQYF. The CDR3 region has the DNA TGCGCCAGCAGCCAAAGAGGGGACAGATCCTACGAGCAGTACTTC.

There are a few counts of this clone. This chain joins TRBV28 and TRBJ2-1, with D maybe TRBD2 (6 bases). Per the germline V gene, CDR1 is MDHEN and CDR2 is SYDVKM. Between the trimmed V and J ends, which lost 3 bases and 6 bases, there was a span of 6 bases. There are 12 residues in the CDR3. In DNA form, the CDR3 reads TGTGCCAGCAGTTTGGGAGGCAATGAGCAGTTCTTC. Amino acids: CASSLGGNEQFF.

The V call is TRBV7-6, the J call TRBJ1-1; maybe TRBD1 (5 bases). Trimming pared 8 bases from V and 3 bases from J, leaving 10 bases between. Germline CDR1 reads SGHVS; CDR2 reads FNYEAQ. The CDR3 loop spans 12 amino acids. CDR3 nucleotides: TGTGCCAGCCGGGGGTCATACACTGAAGCTTTCTTT. Translation gives CASRGSYTEAFF.

CDR3 loop: CASRPARQGDYGYTF. CDR3 bases: TGCGCCAGCAGACCCGCCCGACAGGGGGACTATGGCTACACCTTC. The chain combines TRBV5-1 with TRBJ1-2; 9 positions match TRBD1. CDR1 is SGHRS, CDR2 YFSETQ, per germline. CDR3 length equals 15 residues. V gave up 5 bases and J gave up 3 bases; unmatched junction bases: 8.

The V call is TRBV7-6, the J call TRBJ2-3; TRBD2 might be the D (6 bases). This CDR3 contains 16 residues. V was cut by 1 base and J by 3 bases, with 14 bases left in between. Per germline, CDR1 SGHVS and CDR2 FNYEAQ. This chain's CDR3 is CASSLEASEGTDTQYF. Written as DNA, the CDR3 is TGTGCCAGCAGCTTAGAGGCTAGCGAGGGTACAGATACGCAGTATTTT.

The rearrangement links TRBV3-1 (or the pseudogene TRBV3-2) to TRBJ1-6; D unclear. The germline CDR1 and CDR2 sequences are LGHDT and YNNKEL (reference sequence). There are 15 residues in the CDR3. Trimming stripped 3 bases from V and 0 bases from J, with 6 bases between. The CDR3 region has the DNA TGTGCCAGCAGCCAGAGGAGCTCCTATAATTCACCCCTCCACTTT. Protein sequence: CASSQRSSYNSPLHF.

In its sample, this clone was seen a few times. V and J are TRBV6-6 and TRBJ1-5; 7 positions agree with TRBD1. Germline V gene data show CDR1 as MNHNY and CDR2 as SVGAGI (reference sequence). This CDR3 contains 15 residues. V was pared by 5 bases and J by 4 bases, with 8 bases of the junction left unmatched. This CDR3 is CASSHRQGENQPQHF. For the CDR3, the DNA is TGTGCCAGCAGTCACAGACAGGGCGAAAATCAGCCCCAGCATTTT.

This clone has only one observation. This sequence joins TRBV6-5 and TRBJ2-7; the match to TRBD1 covers 7 bases. The CDR3 is made up of 13 amino acids. J lost 2 bases, V lost 8 bases, and 6 bases had no gene match. Germline V gives CDR1 MNHEY, CDR2 SVGAGI. The DNA of the CDR3 is TGTGCCAGCCGAGAGACAGGGCCCTACGAGCAGTACTTC. It specifies CASRETGPYEQYF.

The V and J genes are TRBV5-1 and TRBJ2-1; TRBD2 aligns across 12 bases. CDR3 length: 17 residues. Germline CDR1 reads SGHRS; CDR2 reads YFSETQ. With 3 bases clipped from V and 2 bases from J, the junction kept 6 bases outside the gene matches. Written as DNA, the CDR3 is TGCGCCAGCAGCTCAGAACCTAGCGGGGGGGCCTACAATGAGCAGTTCTTC. Protein: CASSSEPSGGAYNEQFF.

This sequence joins TRBV5-8 and TRBJ1-2, with D possibly matching TRBD1 (5 bases). V was cut by 0 bases and J by 5 bases, with 14 bases left in between. Germline V gene data show CDR1 as SGHTS and CDR2 as YDEGEE. The CDR3 has 15 residues. CDR3 in DNA: TGTGCCAGCAGCTTGGATCCCAGGGCGGAGTATGGCTACACCTTC. Encoded protein: CASSLDPRAEYGYTF. The whole variable domain, filled in from reference TRBV5-8 and TRBJ1-2, reads EAGVTQSPTHLIKTRGQQATLRCSPISGHTSVYWYQQALGLGLQFLLWYDEGEERNRGNFPPRFSGRQFPNYSSELNVNALELEDSALYLCASSLDPRAEYGYTFGSGTRLTVV.

The chain is built from TRBV29-1 and TRBJ2-3; 9 bases fit TRBD1. V was clipped by 1 base and J by 4 bases; unmatched bases: 3. There are 14 residues in the CDR3. Germline assignment: CDR1 SQVTM and CDR2 ANQGSEA. The CDR3 nucleotides read TGCAGCGTTGAAGGGGGACAGGGTGCAGATACGCAGTATTTT. Amino acids: CSVEGGQGADTQYF.

This clone was seen only once. The chain recombines TRBV7-2 with TRBJ1-2; D perhaps matches TRBD1 (6 bases). Per germline, CDR1 SGHTA and CDR2 FQGNSA. The V and J ends lost 2 bases and 0 bases respectively, with 10 bases between them. CDR3 size: 15 residues. The DNA of the CDR3 is TGTGCCAGCAGCTTAAACAGGGCTACTAACTATGGCTACACCTTC. Its protein is CASSLNRATNYGYTF.

The rearrangement uses TRBV7-9 and TRBJ2-5; D is uncertain. The germline V gene encodes CDR1 SEHNR and CDR2 FQNEAQ (reference sequence). The CDR3 runs to 15 residues. Deletions cut 1 base from V and 5 bases from J, with 14 bases between. The CDR3 reads CASSLELSAEETQYF. The CDR3 DNA sequence: TGTGCCAGCAGCTTAGAGTTGTCTGCCGAGGAGACCCAGTACTTC.

The chain has TRBV7-2 and TRBJ1-1; 10 nucleotides agree with TRBD1. After removal of 8 bases from V and 10 bases from J, the junction contained 16 bases not matched to a gene. CDR1 and CDR2 (germline): SGHTA, FQGNSA. CDR3 length equals 15 residues. The CDR3 sequence: CASGKDGTGVQGAFF. CDR3 in DNA: TGTGCCAGCGGAAAGGATGGGACAGGGGTTCAGGGAGCTTTCTTT.

CDR3 loop: CASSIEVGTTYEQFF. The CDR3 coding sequence is TGTGCCAGTAGTATAGAAGTAGGGACTACTTATGAGCAGTTCTTC. The chain uses TRBV19 and TRBJ2-1, with TRBD2 matching over 7 bases. J was trimmed by 8 bases and V by 0 bases; bases with no gene match: 7. The germline V gene encodes CDR1 LNHDA and CDR2 SQIVND (reference sequence). This CDR3 region has 15 residues.

The count of this clone is one. The rearrangement links TRBV19 to TRBJ1-6, with D hard to call. The CDR3 runs 14 residues. CDR1 and CDR2 from the germline V gene are LNHDA and SQIVND (reference sequence). V gave up 0 bases and J gave up 9 bases, with 9 bases separating them. As DNA, the CDR3 is TGTGCCAGTAGTATAGATCTTAACTTTTCACCCCTCCACTTT. It is translated as CASSIDLNFSPLHF.

The rearrangement uses TRBV7-6 and TRBJ2-1; D is possibly TRBD2 (5 bases). The CDR3 runs 11 residues. Trimming took 4 bases from V and 13 from J, leaving 11 bases between them. CDR1 SGHVS and CDR2 FNYEAQ come from the germline V gene. This chain's CDR3 is CASSSGNIQFF. CDR3 sequence (DNA): TGTGCCAGCAGCTCCGGGAATATCCAGTTCTTC.

In its sample, this clone was seen once. This chain uses TRBV3-1 (or the pseudogene TRBV3-2) with TRBJ1-5, with TRBD1 matching over 8 bases. The CDR3 totals 13 residues. Germline V gives CDR1 LGHDT, CDR2 YNNKEL (reference sequence). Trimming removed 8 bases from V and 3 bases from J; junction bases left unmatched: 3. The CDR3 protein is CASQGAYNQPQHF. In DNA, the CDR3 is TGTGCCAGCCAGGGGGCGTACAATCAGCCCCAGCATTTT.

This CDR3 reads CASSESRGLGVMGGYTF. The CDR3 DNA reads as TGTGCCAGCAGTGAAAGTCGGGGGTTGGGGGTTATGGGTGGCTACACCTTC. The chain recombines TRBV6-1 with TRBJ1-2; perhaps TRBD1 as D (5 bases). Germline V gives CDR1 MNHNS, CDR2 SASEGT. The CDR3 sequence is 17 residues long. Trimming shortened V by 2 bases and J by 7 bases, and 23 bases separated the two germline ends.

The gene calls are TRBV7-2 and TRBJ1-2; D might be TRBD1 (6 bases). CDR1 and CDR2 (germline): SGHTA, FQGNSA. Deletions cut 6 bases from V and 5 bases from J, with 19 bases between. The CDR3 runs 15 residues. The CDR3 is CASRVAAGDGYGYTF. The CDR3 nucleotides read TGTGCCAGCAGGGTGGCGGCAGGGGATGGATATGGCTACACCTTC.

This clone was detected once. The chain has TRBV3-1 (or the pseudogene TRBV3-2) and TRBJ2-4; D might be TRBD1 (6 bases). Germline CDR1 reads LGHDT; CDR2 reads YNNKEL (reference sequence). The CDR3 runs 14 residues. Trimming pared 2 bases from V and 4 bases from J, leaving 9 bases between. This CDR3 is CASSQWTEKNIQYF. The CDR3 DNA is TGTGCCAGCAGCCAATGGACAGAGAAAAACATTCAGTACTTC.

This clone has just one count. This chain connects TRBV28 to TRBJ2-1; the match to TRBD2 covers 7 bases. Germline CDR1 reads MDHEN; CDR2 reads SYDVKM. The CDR3 is 14 amino acids. With V trimmed by 11 bases and J by 4 bases, 11 bases remained unmatched. The CDR3 DNA sequence: TGTGCCTCCCAAGAACTAGCGTCGTACAATGAGCAGTTCTTC. Encoded protein: CASQELASYNEQFF.

This clone came up once. This sequence joins TRBV5-6 and TRBJ2-5, with 9 bases fitting TRBD2. The CDR3 has 17 residues. Per germline, CDR1 SGHDT and CDR2 YYEEEE. Trimming cost V 0 bases and J 5 bases; bases outside gene matches: 11. The CDR3 is CASSLAGGAGGRETQYF. Written as DNA, the CDR3 is TGTGCCAGCAGCTTGGCCGGGGGAGCGGGAGGTAGGGAGACCCAGTACTTC. Full variable domain (missing parts from reference TRBV5-6 and TRBJ2-5): DAGVTQSPTHLIKTRGQQVTLRCSPKSGHDTVSWYQQALGQGPQFIFQYYEEEERQRGNFPDRFSGHQFPNYSSELNVNALLLGDSALYLCASSLAGGAGGRETQYFGPGTRLLVL.

V usage is TRBV5-1 and J usage is TRBJ1-2; D possibly corresponds to TRBD1 (5 bases). V dropped 0 bases and J dropped 2 bases, with 17 bases sitting between them. The CDR3 runs to 17 residues. Per the germline V gene, CDR1 is SGHRS and CDR2 is YFSETQ. The CDR3 sequence: CASSLAGDPIGNYGYTF. In DNA form, the CDR3 reads TGCGCCAGCAGCTTGGCGGGGGACCCAATCGGGAACTATGGCTACACCTTC.

The chain employs TRBV5-1 and TRBJ1-2; 10 nucleotides match TRBD1. Germline CDR1 SGHRS, CDR2 YFSETQ. V shed 4 bases, J shed 8 bases, and the junction held 11 bases outside the gene matches. CDR3 length: 15 amino acids. CDR3 nucleotides: TGCGCCAGCAGCCCACCGGGACAGGGGATTTTCGGCTACACCTTC. As protein: CASSPPGQGIFGYTF.

The chain has TRBV7-2 and TRBJ1-1; weak D call: TRBD1 (5 bases). The germline V gene has CDR1 SGHTA and CDR2 FQGNSA. V was cut by 5 bases and J by 5 bases, with 9 bases left in between. The length of the CDR3 is 12 residues. CDR3 DNA sequence: TGTGCCAGCAGCCGGAGGGGAACTGAAGCTTTCTTT. This codes for CASSRRGTEAFF.

V usage is TRBV5-1 and J usage is TRBJ2-1, with D unclear. Germline CDR1 is SGHRS and CDR2 is YFSETQ. V dropped 1 base and J dropped 5 bases, with 13 bases sitting between them. There are 15 residues in the CDR3. The CDR3 DNA reads TGCGCCAGCAGCTTGAAACCGGGTTATAACAATGAGCAGTTCTTC. This codes for CASSLKPGYNNEQFF.

This clone was picked up a small number of times. The chain links TRBV18 to TRBJ2-7, with 10 nucleotides matching TRBD1. Germline V gene sequence: CDR1 KGHSH, CDR2 LQKENI. V gave up 6 bases and J gave up 3 bases; unmatched junction bases: 8. There are 15 residues in the CDR3. The CDR3 loop is CASSFFRDRGYEQYF. CDR3 DNA sequence: TGTGCCAGCTCCTTCTTCCGGGACAGGGGCTACGAGCAGTACTTC.

V gene TRBV18 combines with J gene TRBJ1-2, with 8 positions matching TRBD1. The CDR3 is 14 amino acids. Per the germline V gene, CDR1 is KGHSH and CDR2 is LQKENI. With 3 bases clipped from V and 6 bases from J, the junction kept 6 bases outside the gene matches. This chain's CDR3 is CASSPALRGHGYTF. The CDR3 nucleotides read TGTGCCAGCTCACCTGCACTCAGGGGGCATGGCTACACCTTC.